This T cell receptor (beta chain) stems from a study of T cell repertoires in breast cancer (dated by TCRdb to the mid-2010s). Regarding the complete study: Samples profiled in the study came from tumors, lymph nodes and peripheral blood lymphocytes of breast cancer patients, along with peripheral blood from healthy control donors. ER+/PR+ status was present in the majority of the 20 to 25 patient tumors that were analyzed for shared TCRs. The controls were nine healthy donors whose age range was similar to that of the patients. Sequencing yielded on average roughly 500,000 sequences per sample and around 10 reads per input cell. Given the low mutational burden of breast cancer and the rarity of common mutations in breast cancer, it was reasoned that TCRs shared between breast cancer patients would target shared antigens. Tumors and tumor-involved lymph nodes were minced, digested with Liberase and DNase, and then passed through 70-um and 40-um filters. Tumor-free lymph nodes were processed without enzymatic digestion, and blood samples were separated by Ficoll.

From its cysteine to its phenylalanine, the CDR3 spans 14 amino acids. Only the CDR3 part of the read is kept: 42 bases, read in frame from the first base. Based on the germline V gene, the CDR1 and CDR2 sequences are SGDLS and YYNGEE. The trim is 0 bases for V and 7 bases for J, with a gap of 14 bases between the germline ends. To analyze paired alpha-beta TCRs of CD8+ T cells, the researchers used an expanded emulsion RT-PCR method with primers covering all TCR V genes. CD8+ T cells were isolated with a CD8 positive selection kit and incubated overnight in 9 to 10 IU/mL IL-2 before emulsion RT-PCR. Broad study findings and their caveats: Tumor-involved sentinel lymph nodes shared about fourfold more TCRs with matched tumor repertoires than tumor-free nodes (about 7.7% versus 2%). TRBV7 predominated among shared TCRs, which may reflect tumor recognition or a mispriming bias from eight TRBV7 primers. Genuine antitumor clones may have been missed because singleton TCRs were discarded and only part of each tumor was sampled. Shared TCRs were encoded by various nucleotide sequences, which suggests selection and expansion based on antigen. Emulsion RT-PCR was regarded as qualitative rather than quantitative, because clone recovery was skewed by transcript abundance and primer differences. More than 15 TCR pairs were shared across seven or more patient tumors and were rarely found in control blood, which suggested possible tumor specificity.

Libraries were constructed by emulsion pairing. A second nested PCR with blocking oligos suppressed unpaired genes, then a third nested PCR added Illumina adaptors and barcodes. Each master mix for emulsion RT-PCR held roughly 5,000-260,000 T cells along with C-region, Stepout and V-region primers. The Micellula Emulsion and Purification Kit was used to generate emulsions, and Qiagen OneStep RT-PCR reagents were used for RT-PCR. The pooled libraries were sequenced on an Illumina MiSeq using paired-end 2 x 250 reads. As for how the authors treated the data: Read pairs were joined in Galaxy and clipped at the engineered overlap into separate alpha and beta files, and reads that were not clipped were discarded. Alpha-beta pairs were assigned using CompleteTCR, a MiTCR-based pipeline in which chains sharing read cluster identifiers are linked by an R script. TCR sequences that were observed only once, about 1-3.3% of the total, were removed as potential sequencing errors. In TCRdb, the public reads were trimmed at Q25 with fastp and aligned with MiXCR, with productive beta chains retained. A single entry per CDR3 protein holds the most common genes and DNA from its merged rows. Clone size and V and J calls follow TCRdb, not the original study. This sample holds about 40,000 distinct CDR3 sequences; less than 55% were observed only once. Roughly 60% of the sample belongs to the ten largest clones.

This clonotype was recorded a few times. What antigen it recognizes has not been identified. No qualities accompany the bases; no much larger clone lies one base away. The chain is encoded by TRBV9 joined to TRBJ2-7, with the identity of the D gene unclear. The clonotype was recovered from a pool of human donors with breast cancer or a healthy control (not recorded which). What was sequenced was CD8+ T cells. CDR3 loop: CASSVESRYGEQYF. Read as DNA, the sequence is TGTGCCAGCAGCGTAGAATCCCGGTATGGAGAGCAGTACTTC.